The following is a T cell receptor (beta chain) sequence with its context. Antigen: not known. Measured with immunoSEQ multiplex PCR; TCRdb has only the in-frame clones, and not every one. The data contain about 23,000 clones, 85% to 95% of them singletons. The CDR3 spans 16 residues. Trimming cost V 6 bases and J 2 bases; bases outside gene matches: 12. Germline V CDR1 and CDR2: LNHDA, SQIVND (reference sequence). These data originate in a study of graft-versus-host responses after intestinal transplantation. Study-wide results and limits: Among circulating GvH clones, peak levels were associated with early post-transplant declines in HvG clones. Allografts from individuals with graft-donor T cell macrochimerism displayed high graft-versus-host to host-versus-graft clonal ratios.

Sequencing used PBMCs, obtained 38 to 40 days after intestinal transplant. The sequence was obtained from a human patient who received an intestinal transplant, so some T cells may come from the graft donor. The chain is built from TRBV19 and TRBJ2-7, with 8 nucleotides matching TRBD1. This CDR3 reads CASSLGGGQGAYEQYF. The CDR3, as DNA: TGTGCCAGTAGCCTGGGGGGCGGACAGGGCGCCTACGAGCAGTACTTC.